The clone carrying this T cell receptor beta chain was observed at least ten times. Its antigen remains unidentified. This sample is drawn from a study of breast tumors, draining lymph nodes, adjacent tissues. Study outcomes and limitations: Tumor TCR diversity was below lymph nodes but above nontumor tissue. Data fit most tumor T cells coming from lymph node, expanding in tumor.

The V gene end was trimmed by 4 bases and the J gene end by 6 bases; junction bases not matched to a gene: 7. CDR3 size: 16 residues. The germline V gene has CDR1 DFQATT and CDR2 SNEGSKA (reference sequence). Breast cancer patients provided tissue from their axillary draining lymph nodes. TCRdb ran MiXCR on the multiplex PCR reads and lists one entry per CDR3 protein. The repertoire holds some 120,000 distinct CDR3 sequences, approximately 20% seen once, with roughly 3.6% in the top ten. This rearrangement joins TRBV20-1 to TRBJ2-3, with TRBD2 identical over 16 bases. This TCR came from a female donor with breast cancer. Some clones in this sample may be carry-over from other donors' samples. Sequencing was performed on axillary lymph node tissue. CDR3 bases: TGCAGTGCTAATACGGGACTAGCGGGGGGGTTGGATACGCAGTATTTT. Amino acids: CSANTGLAGGLDTQYF.